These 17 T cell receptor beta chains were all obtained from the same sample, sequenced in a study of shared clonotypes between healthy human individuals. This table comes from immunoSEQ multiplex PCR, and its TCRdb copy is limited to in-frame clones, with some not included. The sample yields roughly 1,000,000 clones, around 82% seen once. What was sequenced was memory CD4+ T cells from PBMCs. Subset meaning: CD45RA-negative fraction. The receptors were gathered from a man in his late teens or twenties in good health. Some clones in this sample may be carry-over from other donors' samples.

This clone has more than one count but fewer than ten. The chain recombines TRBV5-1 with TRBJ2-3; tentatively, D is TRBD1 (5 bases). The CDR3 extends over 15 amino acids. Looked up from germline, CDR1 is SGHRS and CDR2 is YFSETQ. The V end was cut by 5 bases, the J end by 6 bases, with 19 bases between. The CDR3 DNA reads TGCGCCAGCAGGGCCAGGGAAAACGTAGTGGATACGCAGTATTTT. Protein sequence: CASRARENVVDTQYF.

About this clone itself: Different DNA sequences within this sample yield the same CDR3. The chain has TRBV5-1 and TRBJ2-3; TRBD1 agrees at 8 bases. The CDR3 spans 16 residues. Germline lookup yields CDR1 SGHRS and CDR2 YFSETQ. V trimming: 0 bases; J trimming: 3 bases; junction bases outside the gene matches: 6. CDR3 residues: CASSLGQGASTDTQYF. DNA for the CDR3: TGCGCCAGCAGCTTGGGGCAGGGGGCGTCAACAGATACGCAGTATTTT.

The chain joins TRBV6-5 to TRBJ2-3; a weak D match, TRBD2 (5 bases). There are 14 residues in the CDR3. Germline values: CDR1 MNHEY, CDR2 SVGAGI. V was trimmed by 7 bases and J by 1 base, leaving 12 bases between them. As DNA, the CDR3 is TGTGCCAGCAAAGCGGAGGCGGGCACAGATACGCAGTATTTT. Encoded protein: CASKAEAGTDTQYF.

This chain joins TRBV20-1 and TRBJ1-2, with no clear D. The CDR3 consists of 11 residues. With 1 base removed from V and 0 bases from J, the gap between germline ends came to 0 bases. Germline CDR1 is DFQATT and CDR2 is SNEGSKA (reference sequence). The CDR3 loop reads CSARANYGYTF. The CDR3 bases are TGCAGTGCTAGAGCTAACTATGGCTACACCTTC.

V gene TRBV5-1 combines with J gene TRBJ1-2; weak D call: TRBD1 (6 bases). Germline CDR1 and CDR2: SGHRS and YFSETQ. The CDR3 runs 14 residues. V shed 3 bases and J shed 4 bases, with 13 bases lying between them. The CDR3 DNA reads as TGCGCCAGCAGCTCACAGGGACTCCTCTATGGCTACACCTTC. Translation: CASSSQGLLYGYTF.

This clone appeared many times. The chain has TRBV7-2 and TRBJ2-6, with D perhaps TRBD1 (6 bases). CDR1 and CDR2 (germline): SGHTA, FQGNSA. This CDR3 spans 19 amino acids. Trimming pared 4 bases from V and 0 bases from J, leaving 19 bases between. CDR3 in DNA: TGTGCCAGCAGCTGGAAGGGGGTAGGAGGTGCCTCTGGGGCCAACGTCCTGACTTTC. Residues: CASSWKGVGGASGANVLTF. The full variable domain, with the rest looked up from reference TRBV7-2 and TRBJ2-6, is GAGVSQSPSNKVTEKGKDVELRCDPISGHTALYWYRQSLGQGLEFLIYFQGNSAPDKSGLPSDRFSAERTGGSVSTLTIQRTQQEDSAVYLCASSWKGVGGASGANVLTFGAGSRLTVL.

CDR3 nucleotide sequence: TGTGCCAGCAGCCGCGGGACTAGCGGGAGTCCCGAGTTCTTC. Amino acid sequence: CASSRGTSGSPEFF. The chain links TRBV7-2 to TRBJ2-1; 14 bases are shared with TRBD2. The CDR3 loop spans 14 amino acids. The V segment lost 5 bases and the J segment 14 bases; nucleotides outside the gene matches: 8. Germline V gives CDR1 SGHTA, CDR2 FQGNSA.

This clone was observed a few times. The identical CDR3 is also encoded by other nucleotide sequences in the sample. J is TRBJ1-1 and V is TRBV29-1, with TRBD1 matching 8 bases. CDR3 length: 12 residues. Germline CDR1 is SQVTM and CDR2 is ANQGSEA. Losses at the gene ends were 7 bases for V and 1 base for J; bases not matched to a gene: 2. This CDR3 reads CSAGTGNTEAFF. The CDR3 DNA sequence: TGCAGCGCAGGGACAGGGAACACTGAAGCTTTCTTT.

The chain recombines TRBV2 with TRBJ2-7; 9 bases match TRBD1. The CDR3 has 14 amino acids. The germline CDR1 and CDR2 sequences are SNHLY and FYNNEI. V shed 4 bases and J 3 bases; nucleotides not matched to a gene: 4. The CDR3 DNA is TGTGCCAGCAGTGCCGGGACAGGGAACTACGAGCAGTACTTC. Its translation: CASSAGTGNYEQYF.

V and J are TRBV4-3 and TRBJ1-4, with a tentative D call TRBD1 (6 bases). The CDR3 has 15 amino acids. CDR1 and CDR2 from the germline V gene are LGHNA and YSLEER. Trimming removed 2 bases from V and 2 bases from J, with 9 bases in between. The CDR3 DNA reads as TGCGCCAGCAGCCAAAACAGGGCTACTAATGAAAAACTGTTTTTT. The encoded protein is CASSQNRATNEKLFF.

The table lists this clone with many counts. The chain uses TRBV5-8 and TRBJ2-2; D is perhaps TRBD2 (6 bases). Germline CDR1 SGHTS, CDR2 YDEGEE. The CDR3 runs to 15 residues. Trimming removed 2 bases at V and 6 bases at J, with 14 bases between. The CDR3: CASSFRRDMAGELFF. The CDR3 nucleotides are TGTGCCAGCAGCTTTCGGAGGGATATGGCCGGGGAGCTGTTTTTT.

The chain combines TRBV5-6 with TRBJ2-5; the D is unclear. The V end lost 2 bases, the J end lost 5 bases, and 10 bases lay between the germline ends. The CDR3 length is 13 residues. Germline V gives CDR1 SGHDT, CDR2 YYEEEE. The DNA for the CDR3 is TGTGCCAGCAGCTTCGTAGGGAAGGAGACCCAGTACTTC. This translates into CASSFVGKETQYF.

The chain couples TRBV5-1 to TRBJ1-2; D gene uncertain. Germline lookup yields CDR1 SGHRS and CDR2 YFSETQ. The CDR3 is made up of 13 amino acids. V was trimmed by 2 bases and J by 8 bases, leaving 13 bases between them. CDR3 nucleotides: TGCGCCAGCAGCTTCCCCGCCGACGGGGGCTACACCTTC. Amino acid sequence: CASSFPADGGYTF. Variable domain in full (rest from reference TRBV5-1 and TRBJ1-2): KAGVTQTPRYLIKTRGQQVTLSCSPISGHRSVSWYQQTPGQGLQFLFEYFSETQRNKGNFPGRFSGRQFSNSRSEMNVSTLELGDSALYLCASSFPADGGYTFGSGTRLTVV.

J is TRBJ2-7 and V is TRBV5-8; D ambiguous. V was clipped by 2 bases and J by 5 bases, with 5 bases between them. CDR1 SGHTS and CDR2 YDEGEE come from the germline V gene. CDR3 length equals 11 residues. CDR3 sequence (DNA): TGTGCCAGCAGCTTTCCCCACGAGCAGTACTTC. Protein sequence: CASSFPHEQYF.

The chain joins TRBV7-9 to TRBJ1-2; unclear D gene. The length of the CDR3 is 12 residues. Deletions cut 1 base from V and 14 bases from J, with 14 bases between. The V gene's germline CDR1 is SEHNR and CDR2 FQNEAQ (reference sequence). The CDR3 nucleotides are TGTGCCAGCAGCTTAGTAAACGGACGGGAAACCTTC. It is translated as CASSLVNGRETF. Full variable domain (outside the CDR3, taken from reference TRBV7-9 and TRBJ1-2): DTGVSQNPRHKITKRGQNVTFRCDPISEHNRLYWYRQTLGQGPEFLTYFQNEAQLEKSRLLSDRFSAERPKGSFSTLEIQRTEQGDSAMYLCASSLVNGRETFGSGTRLTVV.

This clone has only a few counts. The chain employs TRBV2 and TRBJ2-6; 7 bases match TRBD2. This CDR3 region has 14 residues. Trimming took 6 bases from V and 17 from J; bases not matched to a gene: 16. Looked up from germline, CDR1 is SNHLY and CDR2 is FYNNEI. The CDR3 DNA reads TGTGCCAGCAGGATAGCGAGGGAGGGGCCTTCGTTGACTTTC. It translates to CASRIAREGPSLTF.

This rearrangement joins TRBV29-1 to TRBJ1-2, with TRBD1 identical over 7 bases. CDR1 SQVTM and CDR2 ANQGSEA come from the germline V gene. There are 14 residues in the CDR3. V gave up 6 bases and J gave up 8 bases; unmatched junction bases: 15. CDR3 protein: CSVLGQANVYGYTF. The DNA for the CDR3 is TGCAGCGTCCTTGGACAGGCGAACGTCTACGGCTACACCTTC.